These T cell receptor beta chains were read from a single sample in a study of cytomegalovirus exposure and HLA in healthy donors. The protocol was immunoSEQ multiplex PCR, while the TCRdb copy is restricted to in-frame clones and leaves out a portion. The table has 160,000 or so clones, approximately 78% seen once. Source material: PBMCs. The receptors were sampled from a young woman in good health and CMV-seropositive. Each CDR3 is given with its conserved first and last residue. The D gene is left open where the match is weak. Where a row states a size, it is once, few, many or the class of an expanded clone; other rows omit it.

size: .
V: TRBV7-9
J: TRBJ1-2
D: TRBD1
CDR3: CASSQAGGFGNYGYTF
DNA: TGTGCCAGCAGCCAGGCAGGGGGCTTCGGTAACTATGGCTACACCTTC

size: .
V: TRBV5-8
J: TRBJ2-2
D: .
CDR3: CASSYRGGTGELFF
DNA: TGTGCCAGCAGCTACCGAGGAGGCACCGGGGAGCTGTTTTTT

size: .
V: TRBV4-3
J: TRBJ2-4
D: TRBD2
CDR3: CASSYVSGGATSNIQYF
DNA: TGCGCCAGCAGCTATGTTAGCGGGGGGGCTACTTCAAACATTCAGTACTTC

size: .
V: TRBV30
J: TRBJ1-6
D: .
CDR3: CAWRWRGLNSPLHF
DNA: TGTGCCTGGAGATGGCGGGGGCTTAATTCACCCCTCCACTTT

size: .
V: TRBV18
J: TRBJ2-3
D: .
CDR3: CASSPIPTTSTTTVDTQYF
DNA: TGTGCCAGCTCACCAATTCCGACTACTAGTACCACCACAGTAGATACGCAGTATTTT

size: few
V: TRBV9
J: TRBJ2-3
D: .
CDR3: CASSVGPSSTDTQYF
DNA: TGTGCCAGCAGCGTAGGCCCCAGTAGCACAGATACGCAGTATTTT

size: .
V: TRBV5-5
J: TRBJ2-3
D: .
CDR3: CASSLVGAGTSTDTQYF
DNA: TGTGCCAGCAGCTTGGTTGGGGCGGGGACTAGCACAGATACGCAGTATTTT

size: .
V: TRBV5-4
J: TRBJ1-1
D: .
CDR3: CASSLANRNTEAFF
DNA: TGTGCCAGCAGCTTGGCCAACAGGAACACTGAAGCTTTCTTT

size: .
V: TRBV6-1
J: TRBJ2-7
D: TRBD2
CDR3: CASSEARTFVGGYEQYF
DNA: TGTGCCAGCAGTGAAGCTCGGACCTTCGTCGGGGGGTACGAGCAGTACTTC

size: .
V: TRBV6-6
J: TRBJ2-7
D: .
CDR3: CASSYAPQSYEQYF
DNA: TGTGCCAGCAGTTACGCCCCACAAAGCTACGAGCAGTACTTC

size: few
V: TRBV6-4
J: TRBJ1-1
D: TRBD1
CDR3: CASAAQGGVDTEAFF
DNA: TGTGCCAGCGCCGCCCAGGGGGGAGTCGACACTGAAGCTTTCTTT

size: .
V: TRBV25-1
J: TRBJ2-3
D: .
CDR3: CASSEYGPGEVTDTQYF
DNA: TGTGCCAGCAGTGAATATGGTCCAGGCGAAGTCACAGATACGCAGTATTTT

size: .
V: TRBV5-1
J: TRBJ2-2
D: .
CDR3: CASSVGHNTGELFF
DNA: TGCGCCAGCAGCGTGGGACACAACACCGGGGAGCTGTTTTTT

size: .
V: TRBV7-8
J: TRBJ1-1
D: .
CDR3: CASSSRSGTRGTEAFF
DNA: TGTGCCAGCAGCTCTCGATCCGGGACCCGGGGGACTGAAGCTTTCTTT

size: .
V: TRBV30
J: TRBJ1-1
D: .
CDR3: CAWSRAGRTNTEAFF
DNA: TGTGCCTGGAGTCGGGCAGGGCGGACGAACACTGAAGCTTTCTTT

size: .
V: TRBV6-6
J: TRBJ2-7
D: .
CDR3: CASSSYATSYEQYF
DNA: TGTGCCAGCAGTTCTTACGCGACATCCTACGAGCAGTACTTC

size: .
V: TRBV29-1
J: TRBJ1-4
D: .
CDR3: CSVVDSSIGNEKLFF
DNA: TGCAGCGTTGTGGACAGTTCGATCGGAAATGAAAAACTGTTTTTT

size: .
V: TRBV5-6
J: TRBJ2-3
D: TRBD2
CDR3: CASSFRTSGGNWGTDTQYF
DNA: TGTGCCAGCAGCTTCCGGACTAGCGGGGGAAATTGGGGTACAGATACGCAGTATTTT

size: .
V: TRBV7-9
J: TRBJ2-5
D: TRBD1
CDR3: CASSLDPGGETQYF
DNA: TGTGCCAGCAGCTTAGACCCAGGGGGAGAGACCCAGTACTTC

size: .
V: TRBV6-1
J: TRBJ2-2
D: .
CDR3: CASTWTPNTGELFF
DNA: TGTGCCAGCACTTGGACACCGAACACCGGGGAGCTGTTTTTT

size: .
V: TRBV5-6
J: TRBJ2-2
D: TRBD2
CDR3: CASSRLAGARGTGELFF
DNA: TGTGCCAGCAGCCGGTTAGCGGGGGCGCGAGGCACCGGGGAGCTGTTTTTT

size: .
V: TRBV2
J: TRBJ2-5
D: .
CDR3: CASSGIQLQETQYF
DNA: TGTGCCAGCAGTGGAATCCAACTGCAAGAGACCCAGTACTTC

size: .
V: TRBV7-9
J: TRBJ2-1
D: .
CDR3: CASSSASYGEQFF
DNA: TGTGCCAGCAGCTCAGCTAGCTATGGCGAGCAGTTCTTC

size: few
V: TRBV7-2
J: TRBJ1-2
D: .
CDR3: CASRAYPTPRLYGYTF
DNA: TGTGCCAGCAGAGCTTACCCAACCCCGAGGCTCTATGGCTACACCTTC

size: .
V: TRBV2
J: TRBJ2-4
D: .
CDR3: CASTPGAAKNIQYF
DNA: TGTGCCAGCACCCCCGGTGCGGCCAAAAACATTCAGTACTTC

size: .
V: TRBV7-8
J: TRBJ1-2
D: .
CDR3: CASSPTSSLYGYTF
DNA: TGTGCCAGCAGCCCCACTAGCAGTCTCTATGGCTACACCTTC

size: .
V: TRBV19
J: TRBJ2-3
D: TRBD2
CDR3: CASSNELAGEADTQYF
DNA: TGTGCCAGTAGTAATGAACTAGCGGGGGAGGCAGATACGCAGTATTTT

size: .
V: TRBV7-2
J: TRBJ2-3
D: TRBD1
CDR3: CASSRIQGSTDTQYF
DNA: TGTGCCAGCAGCCGAATACAGGGGAGCACAGATACGCAGTATTTT

size: .
V: TRBV19
J: TRBJ1-5
D: TRBD1
CDR3: CASRPGTGGAPQHF
DNA: TGTGCCAGTAGGCCCGGGACAGGGGGTGCGCCCCAGCATTTT

size: .
V: TRBV7-9
J: TRBJ1-2
D: TRBD1
CDR3: CASSPWDRGKWYGYTF
DNA: TGTGCCAGCAGCCCCTGGGACAGGGGAAAATGGTATGGCTACACCTTC

size: .
V: TRBV5-4
J: TRBJ2-7
D: TRBD1
CDR3: CASSPRPGQGVSDSYF
DNA: TGTGCCAGCAGCCCACGACCGGGACAGGGGGTGTCAGACTCGTACTTC

size: .
V: TRBV10-3
J: TRBJ1-2
D: .
CDR3: CASSRARYGYTF
DNA: TGTGCCAGCAGCAGGGCCCGCTATGGCTACACCTTC

size: .
V: TRBV6-1
J: TRBJ1-5
D: .
CDR3: CASSPGQRNQPQHF
DNA: TGTGCCAGCAGTCCCGGACAGCGAAATCAGCCCCAGCATTTT

size: .
V: TRBV5-5
J: TRBJ1-6
D: TRBD1
CDR3: CASMTGGSYNSPLHF
DNA: TGTGCCAGTATGACAGGGGGCTCCTATAATTCACCCCTCCACTTT

size: .
V: TRBV21-1
J: TRBJ2-7
D: .
CDR3: CASSKRSWGTVSYEQYF
DNA: TGTGCCAGCAGCAAAAGGTCGTGGGGGACAGTCTCCTACGAGCAGTACTTC

size: .
V: TRBV10-3
J: TRBJ1-2
D: .
CDR3: CAISEIPGAYGYTF
DNA: TGTGCCATCAGTGAGATTCCAGGGGCCTATGGCTACACCTTC

size: .
V: TRBV7-9
J: TRBJ2-2
D: TRBD2
CDR3: CASSALAGGNTGELFF
DNA: TGTGCCAGCAGCGCGTTAGCGGGGGGCAACACCGGGGAGCTGTTTTTT

size: .
V: TRBV9
J: TRBJ2-1
D: .
CDR3: CASSVDPSPDEQFF
DNA: TGTGCCAGCAGCGTAGATCCTAGCCCGGATGAGCAGTTCTTC

size: .
V: TRBV28
J: TRBJ1-1
D: TRBD1
CDR3: CASSKRTRGRDRGHTEAFF
DNA: TGTGCCAGCAGCAAAAGGACCAGGGGGCGAGATAGAGGGCACACTGAAGCTTTCTTT

size: .
V: TRBV2
J: TRBJ2-5
D: .
CDR3: CAIREGARETQYF
DNA: TGTGCCATCAGGGAGGGGGCTCGGGAGACCCAGTACTTC

size: .
V: TRBV5-1
J: TRBJ2-5
D: TRBD1
CDR3: CASTLGQGETQYF
DNA: TGCGCCAGCACATTAGGACAGGGAGAGACCCAGTACTTC

size: .
V: TRBV30
J: TRBJ1-3
D: .
CDR3: CAWEPTRGNTIYF
DNA: TGTGCCTGGGAACCCACAAGAGGAAACACCATATATTTT

size: .
V: TRBV5-1
J: TRBJ2-3
D: .
CDR3: CASSLGQASDTQYF
DNA: TGCGCCAGCAGCTTGGGACAGGCCTCAGATACGCAGTATTTT

size: once
V: TRBV25-1
J: TRBJ1-2
D: TRBD1
CDR3: CASAGGTVNYGYTF
DNA: TGTGCCAGTGCGGGAGGGACAGTCAACTATGGCTACACCTTC

size: .
V: TRBV13
J: TRBJ2-7
D: TRBD2
CDR3: CASSSSGGGSRQYF
DNA: TGTGCCAGCAGCAGTAGCGGGGGGGGGTCCCGGCAGTACTTC